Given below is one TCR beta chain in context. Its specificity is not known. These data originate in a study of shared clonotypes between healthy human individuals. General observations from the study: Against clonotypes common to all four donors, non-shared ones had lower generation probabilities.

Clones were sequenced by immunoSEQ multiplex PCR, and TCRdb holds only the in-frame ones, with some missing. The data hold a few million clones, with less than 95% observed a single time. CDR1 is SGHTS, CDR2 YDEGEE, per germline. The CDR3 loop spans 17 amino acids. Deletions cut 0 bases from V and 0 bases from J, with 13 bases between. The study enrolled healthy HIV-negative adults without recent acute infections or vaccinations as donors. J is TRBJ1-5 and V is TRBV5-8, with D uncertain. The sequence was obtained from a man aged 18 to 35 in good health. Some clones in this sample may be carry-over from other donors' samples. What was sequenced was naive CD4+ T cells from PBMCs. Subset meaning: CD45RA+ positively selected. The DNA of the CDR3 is TGTGCCAGCAGCTTGGAGGTCACCGTTAATAGCAATCAGCCCCAGCATTTT. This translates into CASSLEVTVNSNQPQHF.